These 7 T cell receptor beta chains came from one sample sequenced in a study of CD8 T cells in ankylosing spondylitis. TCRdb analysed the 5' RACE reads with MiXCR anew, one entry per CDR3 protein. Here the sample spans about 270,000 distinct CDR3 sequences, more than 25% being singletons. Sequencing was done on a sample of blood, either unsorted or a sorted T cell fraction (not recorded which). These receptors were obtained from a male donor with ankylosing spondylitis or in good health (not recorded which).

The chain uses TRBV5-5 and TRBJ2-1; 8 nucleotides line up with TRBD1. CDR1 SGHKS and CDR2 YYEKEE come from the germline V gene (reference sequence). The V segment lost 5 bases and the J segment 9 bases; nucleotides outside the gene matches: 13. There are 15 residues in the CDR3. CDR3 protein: CASSNTGGRPPEQFF. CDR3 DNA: TGTGCCAGCAGTAATACAGGGGGGCGCCCTCCTGAGCAGTTCTTC.

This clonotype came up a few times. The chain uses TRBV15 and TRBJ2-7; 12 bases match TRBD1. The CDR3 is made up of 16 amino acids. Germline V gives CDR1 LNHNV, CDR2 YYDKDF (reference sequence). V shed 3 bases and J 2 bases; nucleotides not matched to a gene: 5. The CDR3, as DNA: TGTGCCACCAGCAGTGGGACAGGGGGCGATGCCTACGAGCAGTACTTC. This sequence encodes CATSSGTGGDAYEQYF.

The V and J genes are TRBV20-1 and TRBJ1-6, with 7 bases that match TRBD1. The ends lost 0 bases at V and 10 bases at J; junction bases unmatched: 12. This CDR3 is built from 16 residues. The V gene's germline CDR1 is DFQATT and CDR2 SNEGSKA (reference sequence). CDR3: CSARDPATGVGSPLHF. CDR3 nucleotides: TGCAGTGCTAGAGACCCGGCCACAGGGGTTGGCTCACCCCTCCACTTT.

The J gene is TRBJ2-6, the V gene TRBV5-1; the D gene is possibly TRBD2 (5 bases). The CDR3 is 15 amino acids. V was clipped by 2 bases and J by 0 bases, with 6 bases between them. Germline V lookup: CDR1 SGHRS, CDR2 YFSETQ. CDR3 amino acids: CASSFGDSGANVLTF. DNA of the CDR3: TGCGCCAGCAGCTTCGGGGACTCTGGGGCCAACGTCCTGACTTTC. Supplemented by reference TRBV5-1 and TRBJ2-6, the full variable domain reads KAGVTQTPRYLIKTRGQQVTLSCSPISGHRSVSWYQQTPGQGLQFLFEYFSETQRNKGNFPGRFSGRQFSNSRSEMNVSTLELGDSALYLCASSFGDSGANVLTFGAGSRLTVL.

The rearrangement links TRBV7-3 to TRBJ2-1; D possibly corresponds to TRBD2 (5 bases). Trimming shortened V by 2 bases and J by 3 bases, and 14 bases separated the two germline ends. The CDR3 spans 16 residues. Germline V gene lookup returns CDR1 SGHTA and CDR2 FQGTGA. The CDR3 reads CASSLDPPGDYNEQFF. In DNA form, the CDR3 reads TGTGCCAGCAGCTTAGATCCCCCCGGGGACTACAATGAGCAGTTCTTC.

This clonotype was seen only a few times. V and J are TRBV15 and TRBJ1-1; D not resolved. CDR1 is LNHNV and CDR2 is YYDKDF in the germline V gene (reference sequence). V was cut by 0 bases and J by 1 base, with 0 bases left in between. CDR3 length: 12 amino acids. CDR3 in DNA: TGTGCCACCAGCAGAGAGAACACTGAAGCTTTCTTT. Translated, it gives CATSRENTEAFF.

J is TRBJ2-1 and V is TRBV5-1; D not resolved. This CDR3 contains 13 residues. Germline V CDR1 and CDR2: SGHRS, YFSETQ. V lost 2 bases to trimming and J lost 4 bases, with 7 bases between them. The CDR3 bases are TGCGCCAGCAGCTTCGGAGAATACAATGAGCAGTTCTTC. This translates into CASSFGEYNEQFF.